This TCR beta chain was identified during a study of blood T cell repertoires in COVID-19. Study-wide background: PBMCs, B-cell-depleted T cells, or T cells were the source of the cDNA or gDNA that made up the material.

A single count supports this clone. As originally analysed: Quantification of nucleated cells was approximated via reference gene primer amplification. Repertoires were generated with immunoSEQ multiplex PCR, while TCRdb's copy carries only in-frame clones and drops some. D and trimming come from the DNA, and the V and J calls and clone size come from that table. The sample lists some 94,000 clones, around 87% occurring once. The CDR3 length is 15 residues. V lost 1 base to trimming and J lost 2 bases; unmatched junction nucleotides: 2. CDR1 is SGHNT and CDR2 is YENEEA in the germline V gene. Sequenced: peripheral blood. The chain uses TRBV11-3 and TRBJ2-1, with TRBD2 identical over 7 bases. This receptor was obtained from a human donor in a cohort sampled during active COVID-19. The CDR3 nucleotides are TGTGCCAGCAGCTTAGGCGGGGGAACCTACAATGAGCAGTTCTTC. Translating it yields CASSLGGGTYNEQFF.